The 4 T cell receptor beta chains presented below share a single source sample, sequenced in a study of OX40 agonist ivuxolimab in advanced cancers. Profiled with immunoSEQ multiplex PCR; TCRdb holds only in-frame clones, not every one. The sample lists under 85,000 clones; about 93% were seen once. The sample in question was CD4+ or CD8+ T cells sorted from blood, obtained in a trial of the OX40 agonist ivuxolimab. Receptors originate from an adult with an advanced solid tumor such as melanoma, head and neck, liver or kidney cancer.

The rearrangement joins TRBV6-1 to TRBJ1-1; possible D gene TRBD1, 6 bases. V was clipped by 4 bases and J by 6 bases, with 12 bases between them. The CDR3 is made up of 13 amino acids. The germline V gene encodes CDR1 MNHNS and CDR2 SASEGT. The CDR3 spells CASSGGGNPEAFF. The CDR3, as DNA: TGTGCCAGCAGTGGAGGGGGAAACCCTGAAGCTTTCTTT.

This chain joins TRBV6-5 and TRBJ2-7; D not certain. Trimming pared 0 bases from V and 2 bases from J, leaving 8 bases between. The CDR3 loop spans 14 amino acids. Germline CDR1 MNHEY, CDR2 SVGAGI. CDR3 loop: CASSYSSEPYEQYF. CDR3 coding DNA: TGTGCCAGCAGTTACTCTTCGGAACCCTACGAGCAGTACTTC.

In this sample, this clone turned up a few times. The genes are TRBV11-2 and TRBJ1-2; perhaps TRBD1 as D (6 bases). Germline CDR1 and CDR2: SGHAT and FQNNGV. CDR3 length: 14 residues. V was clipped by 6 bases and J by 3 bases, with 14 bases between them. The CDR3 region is CASRVTGSDYGYTF. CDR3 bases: TGTGCCAGCAGGGTAACAGGGTCGGACTATGGCTACACCTTC.

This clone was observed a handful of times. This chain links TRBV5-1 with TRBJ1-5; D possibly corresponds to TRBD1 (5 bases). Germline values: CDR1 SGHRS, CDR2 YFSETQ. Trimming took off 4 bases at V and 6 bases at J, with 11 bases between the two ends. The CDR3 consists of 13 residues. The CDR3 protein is CASSLGDLQPQHF. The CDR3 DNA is TGCGCCAGCAGCCTGGGGGACCTTCAGCCCCAGCATTTT.